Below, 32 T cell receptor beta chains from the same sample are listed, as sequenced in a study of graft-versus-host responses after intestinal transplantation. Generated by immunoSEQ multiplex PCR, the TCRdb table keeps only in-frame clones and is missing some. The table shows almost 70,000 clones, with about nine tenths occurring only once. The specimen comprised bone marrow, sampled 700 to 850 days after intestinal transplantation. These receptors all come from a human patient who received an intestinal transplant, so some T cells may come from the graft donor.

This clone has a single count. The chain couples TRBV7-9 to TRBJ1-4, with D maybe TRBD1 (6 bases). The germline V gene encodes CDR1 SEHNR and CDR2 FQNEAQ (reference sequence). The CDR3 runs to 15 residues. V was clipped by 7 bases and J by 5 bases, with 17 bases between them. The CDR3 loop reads CASTAGQWKNEKLFF. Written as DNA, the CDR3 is TGTGCCAGCACCGCAGGACAGTGGAAGAATGAAAAACTGTTTTTT.

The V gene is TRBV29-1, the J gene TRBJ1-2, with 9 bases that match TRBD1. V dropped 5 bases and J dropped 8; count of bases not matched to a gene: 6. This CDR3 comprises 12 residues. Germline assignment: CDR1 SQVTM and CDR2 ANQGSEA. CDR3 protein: CSVPGTGKGYTF. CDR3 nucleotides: TGCAGCGTTCCCGGGACAGGGAAAGGCTACACCTTC.

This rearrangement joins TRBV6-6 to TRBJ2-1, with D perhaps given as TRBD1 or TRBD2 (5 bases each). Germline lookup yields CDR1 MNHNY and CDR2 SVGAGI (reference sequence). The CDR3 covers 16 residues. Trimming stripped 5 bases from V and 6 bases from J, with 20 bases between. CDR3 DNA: TGTGCCAGCAGTCAACCACTTACGGCAGGGACCAATGAGCAGTTCTTC. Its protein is CASSQPLTAGTNEQFF.

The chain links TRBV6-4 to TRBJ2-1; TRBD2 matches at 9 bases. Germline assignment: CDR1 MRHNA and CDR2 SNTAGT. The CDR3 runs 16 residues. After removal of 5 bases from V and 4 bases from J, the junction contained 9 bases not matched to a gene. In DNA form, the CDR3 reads TGTGCCAGCAGTCCTTCCGTAGCGGGGGCGTACAATGAGCAGTTCTTC. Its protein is CASSPSVAGAYNEQFF.

CDR3 nucleotides: TGTGCCAGCAGCTTGTATACAGGGCTGGATGCCTACGAGCAGTACTTC. Amino acids: CASSLYTGLDAYEQYF. The chain is built from TRBV5-4 and TRBJ2-7; D perhaps matches TRBD1 (6 bases). Trimming took 1 base from V and 2 from J, leaving 16 bases between them. Looked up from germline, CDR1 is SGHNT and CDR2 is YYREEE (reference sequence). The CDR3 runs 16 residues.

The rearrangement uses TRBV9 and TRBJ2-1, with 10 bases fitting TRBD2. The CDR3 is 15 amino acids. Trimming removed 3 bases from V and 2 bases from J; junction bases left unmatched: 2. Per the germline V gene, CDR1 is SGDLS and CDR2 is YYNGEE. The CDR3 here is CASSATSGAYNEQFF. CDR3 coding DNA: TGTGCCAGCAGCGCAACTAGCGGGGCCTACAATGAGCAGTTCTTC.

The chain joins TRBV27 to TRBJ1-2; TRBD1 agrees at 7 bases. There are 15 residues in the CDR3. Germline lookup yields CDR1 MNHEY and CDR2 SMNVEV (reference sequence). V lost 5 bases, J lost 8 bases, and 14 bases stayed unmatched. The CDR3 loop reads CASSPWTGQLRGYTF. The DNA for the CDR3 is TGTGCCAGCAGTCCTTGGACAGGCCAACTCCGGGGCTACACCTTC.

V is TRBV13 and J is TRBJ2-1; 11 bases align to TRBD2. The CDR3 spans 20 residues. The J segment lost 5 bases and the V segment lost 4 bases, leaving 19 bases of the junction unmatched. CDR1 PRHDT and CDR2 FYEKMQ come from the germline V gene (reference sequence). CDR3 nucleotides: TGTGCCAGCAGCTACACCCTGCCTACTAGCGGGAGTCTTTTCGACAATGAGCAGTTCTTC. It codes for CASSYTLPTSGSLFDNEQFF.

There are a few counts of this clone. CDR3 sequence (DNA): TGTGCCAGTAGTACCGGACTTACGGAGGGGGAGACCCAGTACTTC. Its protein is CASSTGLTEGETQYF. The chain has TRBV19 and TRBJ2-5; D might be TRBD2 (6 bases). Germline-derived CDR1 and CDR2 are LNHDA and SQIVND (reference sequence). CDR3 size: 15 residues. The V end lost 4 bases, the J end lost 5 bases, and 17 bases lay between the germline ends.

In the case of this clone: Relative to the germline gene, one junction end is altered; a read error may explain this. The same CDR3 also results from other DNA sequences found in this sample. This chain's CDR3 is CASSEDWPEAFF. The CDR3 region has the DNA TGTGCTAGCAGTGAGGACTGGCCTGAAGCTTTCTTT. V is TRBV2 and J is TRBJ1-1; no clear D. Germline V gives CDR1 SNHLY, CDR2 FYNNEI. This CDR3 is 12 amino acids long.

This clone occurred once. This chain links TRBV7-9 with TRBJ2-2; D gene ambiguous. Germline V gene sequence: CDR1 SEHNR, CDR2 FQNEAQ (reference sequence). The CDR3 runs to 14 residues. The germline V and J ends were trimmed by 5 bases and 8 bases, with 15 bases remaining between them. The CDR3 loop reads CASSQMGSSGELFF. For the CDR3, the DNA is TGTGCCAGCAGCCAGATGGGTTCGTCGGGGGAGCTGTTTTTT.

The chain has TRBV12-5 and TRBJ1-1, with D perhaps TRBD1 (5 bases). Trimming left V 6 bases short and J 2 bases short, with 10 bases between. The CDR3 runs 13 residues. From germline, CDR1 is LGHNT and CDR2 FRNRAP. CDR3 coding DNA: TGTGCTAGTGGACCTCAGGGAAACACTGAAGCTTTCTTT. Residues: CASGPQGNTEAFF.

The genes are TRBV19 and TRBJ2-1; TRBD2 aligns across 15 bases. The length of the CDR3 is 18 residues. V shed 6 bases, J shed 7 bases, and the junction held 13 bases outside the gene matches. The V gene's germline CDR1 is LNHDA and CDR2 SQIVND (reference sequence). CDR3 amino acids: CASRIKGLAGGLGNEQFF. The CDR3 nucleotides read TGTGCCAGTAGAATAAAGGGACTAGCGGGAGGTTTGGGGAATGAGCAGTTCTTC.

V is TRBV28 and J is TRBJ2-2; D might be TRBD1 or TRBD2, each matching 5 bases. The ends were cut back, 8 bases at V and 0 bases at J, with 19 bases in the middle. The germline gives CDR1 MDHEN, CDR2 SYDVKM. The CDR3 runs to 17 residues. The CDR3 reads CASGHSRWDPNTGELFF. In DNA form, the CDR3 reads TGTGCCAGCGGCCATTCCCGGTGGGACCCGAACACCGGGGAGCTGTTTTTT.

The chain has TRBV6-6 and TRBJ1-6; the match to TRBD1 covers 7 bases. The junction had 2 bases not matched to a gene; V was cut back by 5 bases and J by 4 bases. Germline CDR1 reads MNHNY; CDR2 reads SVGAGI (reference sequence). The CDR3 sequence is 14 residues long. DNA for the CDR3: TGTGCCAGCAGTCGGGACAGTTATAATTCACCCCTCCACTTT. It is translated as CASSRDSYNSPLHF.

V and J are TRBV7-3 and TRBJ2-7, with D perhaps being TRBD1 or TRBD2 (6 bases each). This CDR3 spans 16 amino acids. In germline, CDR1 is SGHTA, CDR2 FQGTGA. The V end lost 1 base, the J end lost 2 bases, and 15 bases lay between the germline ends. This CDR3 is CASSLIGGTQPYEQYF. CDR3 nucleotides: TGTGCCAGCAGCTTAATAGGGGGGACACAACCCTACGAGCAGTACTTC.

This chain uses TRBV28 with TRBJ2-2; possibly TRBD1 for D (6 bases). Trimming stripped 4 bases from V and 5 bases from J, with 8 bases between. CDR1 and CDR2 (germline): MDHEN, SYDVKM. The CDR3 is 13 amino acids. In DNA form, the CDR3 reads TGTGCCAGCAGTTCTACAGGGACCGGGGAGCTGTTTTTT. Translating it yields CASSSTGTGELFF.

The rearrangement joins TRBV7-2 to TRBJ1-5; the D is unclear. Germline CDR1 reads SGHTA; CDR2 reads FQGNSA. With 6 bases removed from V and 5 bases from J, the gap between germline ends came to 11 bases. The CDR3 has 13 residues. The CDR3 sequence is CASSYQADQPQHF. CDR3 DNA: TGTGCCAGCAGTTACCAGGCGGATCAGCCCCAGCATTTT.

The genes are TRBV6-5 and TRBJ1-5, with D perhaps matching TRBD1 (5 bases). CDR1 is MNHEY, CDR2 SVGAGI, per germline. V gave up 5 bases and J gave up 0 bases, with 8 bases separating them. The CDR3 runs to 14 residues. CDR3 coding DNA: TGTGCCAGCAGTGGGGGTTATAGCAATCAGCCCCAGCATTTT. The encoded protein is CASSGGYSNQPQHF.

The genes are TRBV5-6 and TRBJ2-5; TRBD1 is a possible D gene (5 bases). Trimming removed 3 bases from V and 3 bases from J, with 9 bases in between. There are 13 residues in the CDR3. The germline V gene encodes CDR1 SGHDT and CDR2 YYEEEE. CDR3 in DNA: TGTGCCAGCAGCTCGGTAGGGGAAGAGACCCAGTACTTC. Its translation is CASSSVGEETQYF.

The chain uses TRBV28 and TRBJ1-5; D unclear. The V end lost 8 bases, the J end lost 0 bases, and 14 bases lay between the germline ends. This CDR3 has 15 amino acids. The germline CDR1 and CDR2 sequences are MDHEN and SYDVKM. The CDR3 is CASRKFRNSNQPQHF. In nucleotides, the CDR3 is TGTGCCAGCCGCAAGTTTCGAAATAGCAATCAGCCCCAGCATTTT.

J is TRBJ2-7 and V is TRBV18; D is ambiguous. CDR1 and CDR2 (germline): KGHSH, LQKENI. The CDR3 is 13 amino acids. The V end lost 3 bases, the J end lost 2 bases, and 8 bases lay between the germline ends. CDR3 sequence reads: CASSPDVTYEQYF. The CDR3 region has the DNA TGTGCCAGCTCACCGGACGTCACCTACGAGCAGTACTTC.

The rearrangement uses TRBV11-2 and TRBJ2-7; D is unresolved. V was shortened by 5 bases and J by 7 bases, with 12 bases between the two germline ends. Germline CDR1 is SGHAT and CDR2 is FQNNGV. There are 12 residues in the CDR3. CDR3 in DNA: TGTGCCAGCAGCATCACCAGCCCTGAGCAGTACTTC. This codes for CASSITSPEQYF.

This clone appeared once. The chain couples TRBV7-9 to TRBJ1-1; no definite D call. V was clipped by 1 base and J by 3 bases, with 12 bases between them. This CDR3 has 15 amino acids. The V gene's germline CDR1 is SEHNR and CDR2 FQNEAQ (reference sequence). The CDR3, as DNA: TGTGCCAGCAGCTTAGTAGGGATCGGCGACACTGAAGCTTTCTTT. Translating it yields CASSLVGIGDTEAFF.

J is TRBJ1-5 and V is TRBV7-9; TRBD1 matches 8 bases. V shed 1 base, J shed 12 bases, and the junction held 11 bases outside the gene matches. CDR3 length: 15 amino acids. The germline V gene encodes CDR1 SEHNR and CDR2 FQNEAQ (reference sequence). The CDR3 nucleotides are TGTGCCAGCAGCTTAGAACCTGGACAGGGAGAGCACCAGCATTTT. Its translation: CASSLEPGQGEHQHF.

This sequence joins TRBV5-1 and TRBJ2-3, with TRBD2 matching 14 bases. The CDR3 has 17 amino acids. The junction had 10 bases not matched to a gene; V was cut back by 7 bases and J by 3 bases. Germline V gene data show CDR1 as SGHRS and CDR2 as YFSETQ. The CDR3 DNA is TGCGCCAGCGCAACCGGGACTAGCGGGGGCCTTACAGATACGCAGTATTTT. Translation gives CASATGTSGGLTDTQYF.

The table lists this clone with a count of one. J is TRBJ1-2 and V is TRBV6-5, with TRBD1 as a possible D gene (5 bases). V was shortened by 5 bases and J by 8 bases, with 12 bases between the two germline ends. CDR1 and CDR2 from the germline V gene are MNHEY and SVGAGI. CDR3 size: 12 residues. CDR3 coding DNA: TGTGCCAGCAGTACCTCAGGGTACGGCTACACCTTC. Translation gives CASSTSGYGYTF.

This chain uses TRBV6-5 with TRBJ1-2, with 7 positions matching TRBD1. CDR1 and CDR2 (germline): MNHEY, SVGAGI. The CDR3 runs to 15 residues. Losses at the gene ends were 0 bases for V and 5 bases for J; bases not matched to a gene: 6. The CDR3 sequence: CASSYSKGGAYGYTF. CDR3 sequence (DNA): TGTGCCAGCAGTTACTCGAAAGGGGGCGCGTATGGCTACACCTTC.

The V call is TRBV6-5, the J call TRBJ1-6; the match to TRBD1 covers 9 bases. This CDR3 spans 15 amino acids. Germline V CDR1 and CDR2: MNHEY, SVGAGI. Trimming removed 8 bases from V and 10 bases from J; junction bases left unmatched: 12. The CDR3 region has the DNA TGTGCCAGCTCATTCTCACAGGGGGCAAAGTCACCCCTCCACTTT. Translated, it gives CASSFSQGAKSPLHF.

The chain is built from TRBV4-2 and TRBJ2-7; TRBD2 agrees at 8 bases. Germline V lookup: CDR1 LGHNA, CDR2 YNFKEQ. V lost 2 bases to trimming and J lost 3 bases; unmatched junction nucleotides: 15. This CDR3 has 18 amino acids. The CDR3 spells CASSQMMEPTSDLYEQYF. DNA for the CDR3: TGTGCCAGCAGCCAAATGATGGAGCCGACTAGCGACCTCTACGAGCAGTACTTC.

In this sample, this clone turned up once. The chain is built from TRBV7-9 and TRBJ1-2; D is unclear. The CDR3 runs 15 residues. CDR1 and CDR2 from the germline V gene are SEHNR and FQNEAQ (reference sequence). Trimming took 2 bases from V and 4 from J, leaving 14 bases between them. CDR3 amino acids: CASSLTDGRFYGYTF. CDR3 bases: TGTGCCAGCAGCTTAACGGACGGCCGGTTCTATGGCTACACCTTC.

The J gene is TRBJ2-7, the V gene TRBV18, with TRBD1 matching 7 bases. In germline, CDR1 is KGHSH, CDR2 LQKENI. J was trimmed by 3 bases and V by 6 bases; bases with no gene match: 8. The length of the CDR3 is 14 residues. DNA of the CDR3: TGTGCCAGCTCGTCCGGGACAGCGGTCTACGAGCAGTACTTC. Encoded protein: CASSSGTAVYEQYF.